This T cell receptor beta chain stems from a study of patients and donors after allogeneic stem cell transplantation. MiXCR, applied by TCRdb to the RT-PCR reads, yields one record per CDR3 protein. The sample has tens of thousands of distinct CDR3 sequences, roughly 48% seen once. CDR1 is SGHTA, CDR2 FQGTGA, per germline. The CDR3 sequence is 16 residues long. With 1 base removed from V and 7 bases from J, the gap between germline ends came to 17 bases. The chain joins TRBV7-3 to TRBJ2-1, with D perhaps TRBD2 (6 bases). This TCR came from a human donor who was either an allogeneic HSCT recipient or a stem cell or donor lymphocyte infusion donor (not recorded which). It is not recorded whose cells these are; they may come from a transplant donor. The sequenced sample was blood, either unsorted or a sorted T cell fraction (not recorded which). The CDR3 DNA is TGTGCCAGCAGCTTAAGTTTCGGGGGTGGAGTGAATGAGCAGTTCTTC. The encoded protein is CASSLSFGGGVNEQFF.